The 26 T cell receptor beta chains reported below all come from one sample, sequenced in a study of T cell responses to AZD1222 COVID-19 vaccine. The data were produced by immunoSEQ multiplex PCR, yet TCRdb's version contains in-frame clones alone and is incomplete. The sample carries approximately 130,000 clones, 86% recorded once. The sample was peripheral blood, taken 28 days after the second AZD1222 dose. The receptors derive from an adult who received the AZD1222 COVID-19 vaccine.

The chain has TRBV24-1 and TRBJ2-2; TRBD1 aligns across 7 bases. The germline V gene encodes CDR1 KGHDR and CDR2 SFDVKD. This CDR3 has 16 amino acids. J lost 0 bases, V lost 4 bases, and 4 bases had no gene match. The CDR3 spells CATSDGTVPNTGELFF. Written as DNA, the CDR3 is TGTGCCACCAGTGACGGGACAGTTCCGAACACCGGGGAGCTGTTTTTT.

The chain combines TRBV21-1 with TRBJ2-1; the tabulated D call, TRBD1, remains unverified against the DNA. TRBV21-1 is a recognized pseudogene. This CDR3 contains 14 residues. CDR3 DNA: TGTGCCAGCAGCATGGGACAGTGGGACAATGAGCAGTTCTTC. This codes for CASSMGQWDNEQFF.

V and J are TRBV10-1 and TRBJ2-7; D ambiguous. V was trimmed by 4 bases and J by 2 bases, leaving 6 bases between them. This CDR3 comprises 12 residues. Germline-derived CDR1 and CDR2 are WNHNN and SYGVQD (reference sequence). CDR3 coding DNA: TGCGCCAGCAGTGTTCGTCCCTACGAGCAGTACTTC. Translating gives CASSVRPYEQYF.

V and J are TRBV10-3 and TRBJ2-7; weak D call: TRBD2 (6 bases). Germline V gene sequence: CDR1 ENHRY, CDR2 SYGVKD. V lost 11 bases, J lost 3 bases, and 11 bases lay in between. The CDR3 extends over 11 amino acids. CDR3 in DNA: TGTGCCGCCGGCGGGATCTACGAGCAGTACTTC. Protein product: CAAGGIYEQYF.

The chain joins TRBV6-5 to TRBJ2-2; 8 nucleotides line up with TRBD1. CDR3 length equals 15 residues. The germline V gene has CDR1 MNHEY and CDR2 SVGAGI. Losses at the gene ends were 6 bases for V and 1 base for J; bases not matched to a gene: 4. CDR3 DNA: TGTGCCAGCAGAAGGGGACAGGAGAACACCGGGGAGCTGTTTTTT. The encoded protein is CASRRGQENTGELFF.

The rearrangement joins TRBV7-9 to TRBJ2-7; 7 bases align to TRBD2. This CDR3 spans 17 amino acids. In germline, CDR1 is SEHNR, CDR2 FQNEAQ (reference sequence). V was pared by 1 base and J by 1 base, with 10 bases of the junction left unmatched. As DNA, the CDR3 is TGTGCCAGCAGCTTAGTCGAGATAGCGCGGGGGTCCTACGAGCAGTACTTC. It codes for CASSLVEIARGSYEQYF.

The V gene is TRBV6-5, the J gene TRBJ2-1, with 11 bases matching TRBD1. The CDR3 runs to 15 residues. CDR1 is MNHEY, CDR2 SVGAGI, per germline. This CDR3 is CGTGFRDRGINEQFF. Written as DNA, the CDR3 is TGTGGCACGGGGTTCCGGGACAGGGGGATTAATGAGCAGTTCTTC.

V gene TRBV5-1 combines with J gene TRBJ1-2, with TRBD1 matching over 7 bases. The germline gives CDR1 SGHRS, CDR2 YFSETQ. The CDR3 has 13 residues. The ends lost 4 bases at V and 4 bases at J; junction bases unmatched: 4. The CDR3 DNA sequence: TGCGCCAGCAGCACGGGACAGTCCTATGGCTACACCTTC. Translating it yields CASSTGQSYGYTF.

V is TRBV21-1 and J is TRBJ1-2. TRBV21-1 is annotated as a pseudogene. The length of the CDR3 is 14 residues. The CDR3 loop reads CASSKDPGNYGYTF. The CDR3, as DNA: TGTGCCAGCAGCAAAGACCCCGGCAACTATGGCTACACCTTC.

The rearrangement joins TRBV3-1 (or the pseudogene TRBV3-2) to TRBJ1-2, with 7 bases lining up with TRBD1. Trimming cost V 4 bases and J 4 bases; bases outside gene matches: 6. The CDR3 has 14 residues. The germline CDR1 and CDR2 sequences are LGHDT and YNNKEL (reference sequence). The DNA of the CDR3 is TGTGCCAGCAGCCCCACGACAGGGACCTATGGCTACACCTTC. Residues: CASSPTTGTYGYTF.

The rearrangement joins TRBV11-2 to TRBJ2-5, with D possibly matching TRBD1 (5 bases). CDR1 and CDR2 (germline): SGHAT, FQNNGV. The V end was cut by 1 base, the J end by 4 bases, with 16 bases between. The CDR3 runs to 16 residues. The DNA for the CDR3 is TGTGCCAGCAGCTTAGCGGCAGGGTGGATACCAGAGACCCAGTACTTC. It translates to CASSLAAGWIPETQYF.

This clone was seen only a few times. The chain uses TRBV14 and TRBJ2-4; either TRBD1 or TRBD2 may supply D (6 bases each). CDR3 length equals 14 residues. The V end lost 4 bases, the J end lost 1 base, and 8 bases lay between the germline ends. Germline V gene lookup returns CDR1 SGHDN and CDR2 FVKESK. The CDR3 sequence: CASSLGGAKNIQYF. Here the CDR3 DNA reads TGTGCCAGCAGCCTAGGGGGGGCCAAAAACATTCAGTACTTC.

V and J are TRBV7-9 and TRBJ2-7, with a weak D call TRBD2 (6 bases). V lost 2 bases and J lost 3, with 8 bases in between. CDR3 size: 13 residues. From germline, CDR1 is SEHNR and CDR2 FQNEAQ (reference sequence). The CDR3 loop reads CASSLREFYEQYF. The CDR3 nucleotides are TGTGCCAGCAGCTTACGGGAGTTCTACGAGCAGTACTTC.

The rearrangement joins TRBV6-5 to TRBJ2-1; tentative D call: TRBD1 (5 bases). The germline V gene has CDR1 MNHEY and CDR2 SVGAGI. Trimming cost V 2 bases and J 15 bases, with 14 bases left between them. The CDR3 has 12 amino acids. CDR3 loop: CASSYLQGELFF. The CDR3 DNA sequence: TGTGCCAGCAGTTACCTGCAGGGTGAACTGTTCTTC.

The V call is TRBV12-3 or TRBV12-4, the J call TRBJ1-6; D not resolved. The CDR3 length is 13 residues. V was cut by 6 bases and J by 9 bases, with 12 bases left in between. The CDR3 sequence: CASSGLMVSPLHF. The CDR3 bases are TGTGCCAGCAGCGGACTTATGGTTTCACCCCTCCACTTT.

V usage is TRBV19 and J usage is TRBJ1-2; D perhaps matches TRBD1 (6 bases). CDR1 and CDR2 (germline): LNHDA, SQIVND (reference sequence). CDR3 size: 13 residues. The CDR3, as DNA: TGTGCTTCCCGCGGGGAGGGGGTCTCTGGCTACACCTTC. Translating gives CASRGEGVSGYTF.

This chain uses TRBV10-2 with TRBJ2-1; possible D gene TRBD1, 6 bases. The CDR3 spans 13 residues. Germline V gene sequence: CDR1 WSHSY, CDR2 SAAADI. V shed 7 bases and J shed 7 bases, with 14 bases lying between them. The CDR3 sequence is CASNGQLKNEQFF. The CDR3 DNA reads TGCGCCAGCAATGGACAGTTGAAGAATGAGCAGTTCTTC.

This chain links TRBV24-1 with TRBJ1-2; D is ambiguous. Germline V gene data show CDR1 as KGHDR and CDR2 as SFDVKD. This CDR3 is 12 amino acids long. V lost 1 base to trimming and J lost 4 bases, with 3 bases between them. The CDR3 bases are TGTGCCACCAGTGATTTCTTCTATGGCTACACCTTC. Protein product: CATSDFFYGYTF.

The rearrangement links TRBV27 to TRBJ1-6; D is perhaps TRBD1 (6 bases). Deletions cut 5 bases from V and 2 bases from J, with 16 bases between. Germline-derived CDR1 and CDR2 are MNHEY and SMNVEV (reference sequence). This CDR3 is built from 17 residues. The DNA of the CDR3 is TGTGCCAGCAGTCCCCGGACAGCAAACGCCTATAATTCACCCCTCCACTTT. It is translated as CASSPRTANAYNSPLHF.

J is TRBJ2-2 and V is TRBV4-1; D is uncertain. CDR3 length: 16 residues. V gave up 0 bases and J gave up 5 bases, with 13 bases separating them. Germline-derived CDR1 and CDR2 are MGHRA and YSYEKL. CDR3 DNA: TGCGCCAGCAGCCAAGATCCTAATATGCAAACCGGGGAGCTGTTTTTT. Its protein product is CASSQDPNMQTGELFF.

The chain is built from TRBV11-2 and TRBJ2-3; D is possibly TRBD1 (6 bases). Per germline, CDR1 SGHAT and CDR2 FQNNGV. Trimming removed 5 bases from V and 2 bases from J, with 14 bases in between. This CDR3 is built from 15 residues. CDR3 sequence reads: CASSLQGQTTDTQYF. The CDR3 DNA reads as TGTGCCAGCAGCCTCCAGGGACAAACCACAGATACGCAGTATTTT.

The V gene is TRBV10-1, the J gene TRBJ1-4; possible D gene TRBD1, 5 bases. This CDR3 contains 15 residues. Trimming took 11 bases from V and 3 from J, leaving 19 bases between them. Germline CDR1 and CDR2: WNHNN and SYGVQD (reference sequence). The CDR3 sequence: CADSAEGRANEKLFF. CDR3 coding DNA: TGCGCCGACAGCGCGGAGGGTAGGGCTAATGAAAAACTGTTTTTT.

The CDR3 protein is CASSPPGQGTGELFF. CDR3 DNA sequence: TGTGCCAGCAGCCCACCGGGACAGGGGACCGGGGAGCTGTTTTTT. The chain recombines TRBV7-9 with TRBJ2-2; TRBD1 matches at 10 bases. J lost 5 bases, V lost 5 bases, and 5 bases had no gene match. The CDR3 covers 15 residues. Germline CDR1 is SEHNR and CDR2 is FQNEAQ (reference sequence).

In DNA, the CDR3 is TGTGCCAGCAGCGAAAGGCCGGGACTCAGCTCCTACGAGCAGTACTTC. Amino acid sequence: CASSERPGLSSYEQYF. This chain links TRBV7-6 with TRBJ2-7; a weak D match, TRBD2 (6 bases). The CDR3 runs to 16 residues. The germline CDR1 and CDR2 sequences are SGHVS and FNYEAQ. Trimming removed 5 bases from V and 0 bases from J, with 17 bases in between.

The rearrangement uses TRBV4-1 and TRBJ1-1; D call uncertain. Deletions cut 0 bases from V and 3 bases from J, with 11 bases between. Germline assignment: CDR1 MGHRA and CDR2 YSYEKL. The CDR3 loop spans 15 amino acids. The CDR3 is CASSQEGSADTEAFF. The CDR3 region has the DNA TGCGCCAGCAGCCAAGAAGGATCCGCCGACACTGAAGCTTTCTTT.

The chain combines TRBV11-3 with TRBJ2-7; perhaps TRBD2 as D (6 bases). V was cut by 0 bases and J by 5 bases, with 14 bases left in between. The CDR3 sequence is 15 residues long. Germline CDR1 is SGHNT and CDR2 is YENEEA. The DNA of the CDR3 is TGTGCCAGCAGCTTAGAGGGGGGTCCAGCGGACGAGCAGTACTTC. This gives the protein CASSLEGGPADEQYF.